This note documents a single T cell receptor (beta chain) sequence. The antigen is unknown. The germline V gene encodes CDR1 SQVTM and CDR2 ANQGSEA. The CDR3 runs to 11 residues. Trimming cost V 8 bases and J 2 bases, with 9 bases left between them. This entry is derived from a study of T cell responses to AZD1222 COVID-19 vaccine. Study-wide results and caveats: Donors were mostly white British, more females; clonal diversity possibly underestimated. Of spike-specific TCRs, nearly half reportedly target regions left unmutated in variants.

Clones were read by immunoSEQ multiplex PCR, and TCRdb kept only the in-frame ones, dropping some. The repertoire has 100,000 to 150,000 clones, 70% to 90% of them found once; the top ten carry approximately 1.5%. The receptor was derived from an adult in good health. The chain recombines TRBV29-1 with TRBJ1-1; D is unclear. The sample was peripheral blood, taken on day 0 of AZD1222 vaccination. The CDR3 bases are TGCAGCCCGAGTAGTAACACTGAAGCTTTCTTT. This gives the protein CSPSSNTEAFF.